Below, one T cell receptor (beta chain) is given with its context. Its antigen specificity is not known. No qualities accompany the bases; no much larger clone lies one base away. TCRbeta CDR3 regions were amplified from genomic DNA using the immunoSEQ Assay, a bias-controlled multiplex PCR. The original pipeline was this. The number of nucleated cells in each sample was estimated by amplification of reference gene primers within the assay. Sequence reads were collapsed and filtered to measure the absolute abundance of every unique TCRbeta CDR3 rearrangement. For each sample, productive Simpson clonality was calculated as the square root of Simpson's diversity index across productive rearrangements. This immuneACCESS table, as held by TCRdb, lists in-frame sequences with V and J called but not all clones. Of the missing ones, under half trace to an unresolved V gene in checked studies; the others have no known cause. V and J calls and clone size are those listed in that table; D and trimming were worked out from the DNA. In all, the sample holds over 110,000 clones, and 75% to 85% of those were seen once. In total, the top ten clones hold 10% of the sample.

The source of the sample is a study of blood T cell repertoires in COVID-19 (TCRdb year 2020). Background on the whole study: Collaborator samples came from the United States, Italy and Spain and covered acute and convalescent phases of COVID-19. Where available, HLA class I and class II types were taken from metadata supplied by the sample provider and were not determined by assay-based typing. Nearly every sample came with metadata listing a de-identified subject ID, COVID-19 status, age in years and sex. Subjects who had been exposed to COVID-19, were actively infected with it, or had recovered from it provided the deeply sampled blood TCRbeta repertoires that made up the dataset. The material from the prospective study consisted of cDNA or gDNA derived from T cells, B-cell-depleted T cells, or PBMCs. The repertoires were made available in a free public database intended to serve as a resource for research on the immune response to SARS-CoV-2. Samples were obtained from the ongoing ImmuneRACE study (first 160 participants) and from over 1,000 subjects provided by 6 global collaborators. The paper as a whole reports these results and caveats: The quantity of clinical and demographic metadata differed by source and by participant and was supplied without curation.

The CDR3 spans 15 residues, from the cysteine through the phenylalanine. The read is trimmed to its CDR3 DNA, 45 bases read in frame from base 1. Each collaborating institution followed its own protocols to collect whole blood in K2EDTA tubes. For TCRbeta analysis, collaborators shipped samples as frozen whole blood, isolated PBMCs, or DNA extracted from either of those sample types. Sequenced sample: peripheral blood. This sequence was found in a man aged 55 to 70 with active or convalescent COVID-19. The V and J genes are TRBV12-2 and TRBJ1-3; TRBD1 is the table's D call, not checked against the DNA. TRBV12-2 is a listed pseudogene. Here is the DNA: TGTGCAAGTCGGCATACAGGGGTATCAGGAAACACCATATATTTT. Its amino acids are CASRHTGVSGNTIYF.